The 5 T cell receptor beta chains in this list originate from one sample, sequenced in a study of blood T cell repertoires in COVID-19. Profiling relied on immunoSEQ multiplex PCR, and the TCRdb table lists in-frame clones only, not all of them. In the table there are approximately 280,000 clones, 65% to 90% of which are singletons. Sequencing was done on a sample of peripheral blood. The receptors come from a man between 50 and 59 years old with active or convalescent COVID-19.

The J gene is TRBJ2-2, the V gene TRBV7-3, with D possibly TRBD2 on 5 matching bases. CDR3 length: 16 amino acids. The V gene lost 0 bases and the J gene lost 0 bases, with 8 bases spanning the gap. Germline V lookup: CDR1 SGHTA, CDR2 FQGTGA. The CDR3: CASSLTRTSNTGELFF. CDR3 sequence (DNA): TGTGCCAGCAGCTTAACAAGGACTTCGAACACCGGGGAGCTGTTTTTT.

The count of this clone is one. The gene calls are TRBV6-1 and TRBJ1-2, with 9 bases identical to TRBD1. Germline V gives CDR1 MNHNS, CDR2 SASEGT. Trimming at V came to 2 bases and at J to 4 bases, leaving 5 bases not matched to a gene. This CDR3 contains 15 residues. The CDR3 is CASSETGTGTYGYTF. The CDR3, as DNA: TGTGCCAGCAGTGAAACCGGGACAGGGACCTATGGCTACACCTTC.

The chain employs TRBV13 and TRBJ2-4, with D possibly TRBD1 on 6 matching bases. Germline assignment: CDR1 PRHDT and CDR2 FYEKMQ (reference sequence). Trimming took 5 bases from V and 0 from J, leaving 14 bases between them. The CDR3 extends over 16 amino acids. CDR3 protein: CASSRRGRGAKNIQYF. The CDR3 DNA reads TGTGCCAGCAGCCGCAGGGGAAGGGGAGCCAAAAACATTCAGTACTTC.

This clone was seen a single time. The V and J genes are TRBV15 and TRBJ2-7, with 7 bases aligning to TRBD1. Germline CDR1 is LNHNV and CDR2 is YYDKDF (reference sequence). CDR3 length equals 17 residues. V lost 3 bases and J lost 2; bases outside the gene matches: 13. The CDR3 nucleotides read TGTGCCACCAGCAGGATCCCTCCGCGGCAGGGGGCCTACGAGCAGTACTTC. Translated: CATSRIPPRQGAYEQYF.

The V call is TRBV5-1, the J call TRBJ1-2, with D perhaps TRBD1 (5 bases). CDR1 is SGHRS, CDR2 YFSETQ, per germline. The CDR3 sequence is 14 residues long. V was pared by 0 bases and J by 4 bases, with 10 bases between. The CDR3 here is CASSLGQGPYGYTF. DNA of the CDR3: TGCGCCAGCAGCTTGGGGCAGGGTCCCTATGGCTACACCTTC.